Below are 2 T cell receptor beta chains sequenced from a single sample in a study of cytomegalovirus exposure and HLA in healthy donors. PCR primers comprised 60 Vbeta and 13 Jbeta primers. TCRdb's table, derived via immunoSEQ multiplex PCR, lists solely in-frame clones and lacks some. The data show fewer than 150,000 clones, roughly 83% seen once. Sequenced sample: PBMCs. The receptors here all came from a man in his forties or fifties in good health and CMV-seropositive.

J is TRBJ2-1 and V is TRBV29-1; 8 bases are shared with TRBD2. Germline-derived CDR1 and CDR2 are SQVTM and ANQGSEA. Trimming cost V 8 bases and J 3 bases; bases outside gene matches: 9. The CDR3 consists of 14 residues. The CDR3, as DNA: TGCAGCACTGACGGGGGGGAGCGCTACAATGAGCAGTTCTTC. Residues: CSTDGGERYNEQFF.

The CDR3 nucleotides read TGTGCCAGCAGCTTCCGGGGGGGTGGCTACACCTTC. Protein sequence: CASSFRGGGYTF. J is TRBJ1-2 and V is TRBV5-4; perhaps TRBD1 as D (5 bases). This CDR3 spans 12 amino acids. Germline V lookup: CDR1 SGHNT, CDR2 YYREEE (reference sequence). Trimming cost V 2 bases and J 7 bases, with 9 bases left between them.